In this sample, the clone carrying this T cell receptor beta chain turned up a few times. The CDR3 is 13 amino acids. Germline assignment: CDR1 DFQATT and CDR2 SNEGSKA (reference sequence). Trimming took off 3 bases at V and 1 base at J, with 9 bases between the two ends. One entry per CDR3 protein results from TCRdb running MiXCR on the RT-PCR reads. The sample consists of around 150,000 distinct CDR3 sequences, about 36% of them appearing once. The sample originates from a study of patients and donors after allogeneic stem cell transplantation. The sample comprised blood, either unsorted or a sorted T cell fraction (not recorded which). The receptor was isolated from a human donor who was either an allogeneic HSCT recipient or a stem cell or donor lymphocyte infusion donor (not recorded which). It is not recorded whose cells these are; they may come from a transplant donor. The rearrangement uses TRBV20-1 and TRBJ1-2; D might be TRBD1 (5 bases). The DNA for the CDR3 is TGCAGTGCTAGCTCGGACATTAACTATGGCTACACCTTC. Its protein is CSASSDINYGYTF.